This T cell receptor (beta chain) was retrieved from a study of control samples from healthy donors and cancer patients. Profiled with immunoSEQ multiplex PCR; TCRdb holds only in-frame clones, not every one. The data hold under 95,000 clones, with 84% observed a single time. Sequencing input: blood. The clonotype was recovered from a man aged 50 or older in good health.

Here the CDR3 reads CSASKLADEQFF. The CDR3 region has the DNA TGCAGTGCTAGTAAACTAGCGGATGAGCAGTTCTTC. The chain employs TRBV20-1 and TRBJ2-1, with 8 bases fitting TRBD2. The CDR3 consists of 12 residues. Germline lookup yields CDR1 DFQATT and CDR2 SNEGSKA (reference sequence). J was trimmed by 8 bases and V by 3 bases; bases with no gene match: 3.